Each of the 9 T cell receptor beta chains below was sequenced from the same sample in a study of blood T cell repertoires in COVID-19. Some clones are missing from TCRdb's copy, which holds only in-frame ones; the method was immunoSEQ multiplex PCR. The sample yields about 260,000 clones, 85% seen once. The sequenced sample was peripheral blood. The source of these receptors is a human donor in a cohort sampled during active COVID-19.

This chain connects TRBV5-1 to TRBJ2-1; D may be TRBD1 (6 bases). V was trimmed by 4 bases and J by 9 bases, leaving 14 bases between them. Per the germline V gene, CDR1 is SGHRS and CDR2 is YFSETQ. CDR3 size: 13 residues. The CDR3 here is CASSDGQSGEQFF. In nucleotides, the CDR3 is TGCGCCAGCAGCGACGGACAGTCCGGTGAGCAGTTCTTC.

The CDR3 region is CASSKDSANQPQHF. The CDR3, as DNA: TGTGCCAGCAGTAAGGACAGCGCCAATCAGCCCCAGCATTTT. V and J are TRBV21-1 and TRBJ1-5; the table's D call TRBD1 went unverified against the DNA. TRBV21-1 is tagged as a pseudogene. There are 14 residues in the CDR3.

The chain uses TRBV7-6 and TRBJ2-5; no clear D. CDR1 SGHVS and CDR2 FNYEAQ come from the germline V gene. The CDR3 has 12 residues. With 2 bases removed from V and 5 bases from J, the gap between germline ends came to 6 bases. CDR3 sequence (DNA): TGTGCCAGCAGCTTATCCGGGGAGACCCAGTACTTC. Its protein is CASSLSGETQYF.

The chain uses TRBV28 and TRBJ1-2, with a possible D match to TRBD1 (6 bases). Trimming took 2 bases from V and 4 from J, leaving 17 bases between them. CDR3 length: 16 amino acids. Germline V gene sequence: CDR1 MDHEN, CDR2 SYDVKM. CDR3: CASSLGRWGQTYGYTF. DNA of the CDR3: TGTGCCAGCAGTTTAGGTCGGTGGGGGCAGACCTATGGCTACACCTTC.

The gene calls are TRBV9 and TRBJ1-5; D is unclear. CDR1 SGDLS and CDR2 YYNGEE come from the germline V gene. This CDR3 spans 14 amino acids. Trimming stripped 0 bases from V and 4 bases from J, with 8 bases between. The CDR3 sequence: CASSVGPLNQPQHF. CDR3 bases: TGTGCCAGCAGCGTAGGGCCACTAAATCAGCCCCAGCATTTT.

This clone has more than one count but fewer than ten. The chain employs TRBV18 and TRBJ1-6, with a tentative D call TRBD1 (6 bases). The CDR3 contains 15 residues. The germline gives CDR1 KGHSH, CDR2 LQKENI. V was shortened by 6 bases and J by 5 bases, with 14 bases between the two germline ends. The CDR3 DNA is TGTGCCAGCTCGTCTGGGACACCGAATAATTCACCCCTCCACTTT. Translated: CASSSGTPNNSPLHF.

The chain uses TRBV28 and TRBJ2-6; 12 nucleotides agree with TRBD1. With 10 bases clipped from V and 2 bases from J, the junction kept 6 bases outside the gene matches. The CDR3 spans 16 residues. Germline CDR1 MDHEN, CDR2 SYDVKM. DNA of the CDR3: TGTGCCACCCCGGGACAGGGGGCGCCTGGGGCCAACGTCCTGACTTTC. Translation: CATPGQGAPGANVLTF.

CDR3 DNA sequence: TGCGCCAGCAGCCAAGAGGCAGCGGGAGGGCGGGAGCAGTACTTC. The encoded protein is CASSQEAAGGREQYF. The chain uses TRBV4-3 and TRBJ2-7; 10 positions agree with TRBD2. The ends lost 0 bases at V and 7 bases at J; junction bases unmatched: 6. The CDR3 runs 15 residues. The germline gives CDR1 LGHNA, CDR2 YSLEER.

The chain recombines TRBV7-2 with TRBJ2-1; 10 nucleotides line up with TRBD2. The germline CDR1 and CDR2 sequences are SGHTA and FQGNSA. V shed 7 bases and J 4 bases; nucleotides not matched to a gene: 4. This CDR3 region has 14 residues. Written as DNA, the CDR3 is TGTGCCAGCAAGCGGGAGGGGGGGTACAATGAGCAGTTCTTC. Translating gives CASKREGGYNEQFF.